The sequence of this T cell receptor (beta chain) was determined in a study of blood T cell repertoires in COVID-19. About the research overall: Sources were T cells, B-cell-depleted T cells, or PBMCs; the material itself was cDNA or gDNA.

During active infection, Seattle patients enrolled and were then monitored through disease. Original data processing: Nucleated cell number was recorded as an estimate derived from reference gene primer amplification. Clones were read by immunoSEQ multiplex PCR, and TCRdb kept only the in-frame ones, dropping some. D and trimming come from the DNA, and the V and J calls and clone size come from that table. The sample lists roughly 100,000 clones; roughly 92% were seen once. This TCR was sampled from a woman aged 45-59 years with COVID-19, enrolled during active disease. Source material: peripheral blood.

The CDR3 loop is CASSLRQLAGWEDTQYF. DNA for the CDR3: TGCGCCAGCAGCCTACGCCAACTAGCGGGATGGGAAGATACGCAGTATTTT. The rearrangement joins TRBV4-1 to TRBJ2-3, with TRBD2 identical over 10 bases. V lost 4 bases and J lost 5; bases outside the gene matches: 12. The length of the CDR3 is 17 residues. Germline lookup yields CDR1 MGHRA and CDR2 YSYEKL.